The clone carrying this T cell receptor beta chain was seen only a few times. The target antigen is unknown. Molecular-barcoded quantitative 5'-RACE produced these TCR beta libraries. One entry per CDR3 protein, called by TCRdb with MiXCR from the 5' RACE reads. The profile covers hundreds of thousands of distinct CDR3 sequences, with roughly 13% appearing a single time and under 7.5% taken by the ten largest. These data belong to a study of CD8 T cells in ankylosing spondylitis. Germline CDR1 reads SGHDT; CDR2 reads YYEEEE. This CDR3 is built from 15 residues. V gave up 4 bases and J gave up 3 bases, with 17 bases separating them. General study points: Characteristic of ankylosing spondylitis blood, it appeared, was a TCR beta motif comprising eight highly homologous variants. A subset of motif variants has previously been described in the synovial fluid and blood of reactive arthritis. Disease-linked clones were found to be CD8+ and relatively rare in peripheral blood. Disease-associated clones were reportedly significantly overrepresented in matched ankylosing spondylitis synovial fluid.

Sequenced: blood, either unsorted or a sorted T cell fraction (not recorded which). The clonotype comes from a male donor with ankylosing spondylitis. The chain couples TRBV5-6 to TRBJ2-7, with D perhaps TRBD1 (5 bases). This chain's CDR3 is CASSRFSRADYEQYF. The CDR3 nucleotides read TGTGCCAGCAGCCGCTTTAGCAGGGCCGACTACGAGCAGTACTTC.